This T cell receptor beta chain was captured in a study of blood T cell repertoires in COVID-19. At the level of the study: The samples span acute and convalescent COVID-19 from the United States, Italy and Spain. T cells, B-cell-depleted T cells, or PBMCs supplied cDNA or gDNA.

The assay was immunoSEQ multiplex PCR, and TCRdb's table has in-frame clones only and misses some. The sample gives 88,000 or so clones, about 85% of which show up once; approximately 24% is in the top ten. CDR3 size: 13 residues. In germline, CDR1 is LGHDT, CDR2 YNNKEL (reference sequence). The V gene lost 1 base and the J gene lost 8 bases, with 11 bases spanning the gap. This clonotype was obtained from a human donor in a cohort sampled during active COVID-19. What was sequenced was peripheral blood. The V gene is TRBV3-1 (or the pseudogene TRBV3-2), the J gene TRBJ1-2, with D perhaps TRBD1 (5 bases). CDR3 DNA sequence: TGTGCCAGCAGCCAAGGAGACAGTTTAGGCTACACCTTC. It codes for CASSQGDSLGYTF.